Each of the 2 T cell receptor beta chains below was sequenced from the same sample in a study of blood T cell repertoires in COVID-19. Repertoires were generated with immunoSEQ multiplex PCR, while TCRdb's copy carries only in-frame clones and drops some. Found here are approximately 99,000 clones, 70% to 80% of them singletons; the top ten hold less than 20%. The sample comprised peripheral blood. The receptors here all came from a woman aged 80 or over with active or convalescent COVID-19.

This rearrangement joins TRBV9 to TRBJ2-1; possible D gene TRBD2, 6 bases. The CDR3 loop spans 14 amino acids. Between the trimmed V and J ends, which lost 4 bases and 14 bases, there was a span of 22 bases. Germline V lookup: CDR1 SGDLS, CDR2 YYNGEE. The CDR3 loop reads CASSPLLKAGEEFF. In DNA, the CDR3 is TGTGCCAGCAGCCCCCTTTTGAAGGCTGGGGAGGAGTTCTTC.

The chain recombines TRBV19 with TRBJ1-2; D may be TRBD1 (5 bases). The CDR3 contains 13 residues. The germline gives CDR1 LNHDA, CDR2 SQIVND (reference sequence). V was trimmed by 7 bases and J by 5 bases, leaving 14 bases between them. The chain's CDR3 is CASTSRPGYGYTF. CDR3 in DNA: TGTGCCAGTACCTCCCGGCCAGGGTATGGCTACACCTTC.